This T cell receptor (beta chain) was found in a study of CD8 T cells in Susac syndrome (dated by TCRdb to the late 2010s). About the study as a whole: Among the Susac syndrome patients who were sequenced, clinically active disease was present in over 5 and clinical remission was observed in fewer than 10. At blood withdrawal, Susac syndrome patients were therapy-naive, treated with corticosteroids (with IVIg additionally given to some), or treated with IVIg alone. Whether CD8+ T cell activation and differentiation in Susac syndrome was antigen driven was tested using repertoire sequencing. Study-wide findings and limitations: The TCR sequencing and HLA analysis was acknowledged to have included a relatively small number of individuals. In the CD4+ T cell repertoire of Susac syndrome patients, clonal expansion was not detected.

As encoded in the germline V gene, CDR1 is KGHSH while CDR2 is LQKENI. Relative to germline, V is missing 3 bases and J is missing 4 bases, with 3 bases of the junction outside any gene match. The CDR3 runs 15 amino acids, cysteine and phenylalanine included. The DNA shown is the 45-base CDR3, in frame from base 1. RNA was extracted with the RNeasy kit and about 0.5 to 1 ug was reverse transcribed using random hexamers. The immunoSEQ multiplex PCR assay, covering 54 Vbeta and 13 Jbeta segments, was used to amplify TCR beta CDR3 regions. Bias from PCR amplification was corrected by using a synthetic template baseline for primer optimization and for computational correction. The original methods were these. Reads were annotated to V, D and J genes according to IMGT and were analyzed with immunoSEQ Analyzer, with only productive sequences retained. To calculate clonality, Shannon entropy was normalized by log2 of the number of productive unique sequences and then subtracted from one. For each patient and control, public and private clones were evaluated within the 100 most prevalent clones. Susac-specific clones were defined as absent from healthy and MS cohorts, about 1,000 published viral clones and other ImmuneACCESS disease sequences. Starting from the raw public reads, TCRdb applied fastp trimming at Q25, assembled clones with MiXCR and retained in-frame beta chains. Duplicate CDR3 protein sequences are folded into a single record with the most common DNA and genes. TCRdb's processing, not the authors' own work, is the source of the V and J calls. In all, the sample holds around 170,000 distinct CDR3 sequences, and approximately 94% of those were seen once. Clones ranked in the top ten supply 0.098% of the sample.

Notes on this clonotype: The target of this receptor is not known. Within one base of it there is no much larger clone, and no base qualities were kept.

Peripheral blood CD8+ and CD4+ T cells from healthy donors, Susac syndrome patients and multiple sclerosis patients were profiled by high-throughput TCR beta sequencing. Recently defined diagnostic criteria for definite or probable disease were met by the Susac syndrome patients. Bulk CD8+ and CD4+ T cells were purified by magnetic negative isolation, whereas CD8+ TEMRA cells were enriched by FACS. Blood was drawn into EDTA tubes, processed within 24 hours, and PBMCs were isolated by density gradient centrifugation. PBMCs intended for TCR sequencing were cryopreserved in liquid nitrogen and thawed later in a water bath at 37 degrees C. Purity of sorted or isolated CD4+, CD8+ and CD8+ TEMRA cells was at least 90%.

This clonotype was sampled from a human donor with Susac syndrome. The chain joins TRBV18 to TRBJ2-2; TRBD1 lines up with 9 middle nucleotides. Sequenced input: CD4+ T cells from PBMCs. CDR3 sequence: CASSPGQGITGELFF. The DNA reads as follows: TGTGCCAGCTCACCCGGACAGGGGATCACCGGGGAGCTGTTTTTT.